These T cell receptor beta chains were read from a single sample in a study of shared clonotypes between healthy human individuals. The data were produced by immunoSEQ multiplex PCR, yet TCRdb's version contains in-frame clones alone and is incomplete. The sample records hundreds of thousands of clones, about three quarters being singletons. Sequencing was done on a sample of memory CD4+ T cells sorted from blood. These TCRs come from a woman younger than 45 in good health. Both conserved end residues are part of each CDR3. Fields, in order: clone size, D gene, CDR3 length, V gene, J gene, CDR3 DNA, CDR3 protein. D genes are given only for firm matches. Rows give clone size only sometimes, using once, few, many, or a class for an expanded clone.

abundance: NA; d_gene: TRBD1; len: 11; v_gene: TRBV14; j_gene: TRBJ2-7; CDR3nt: TGTGCCAGCGGACAGGGAGCCGAGCAGTACTTC; CDR3aa: CASGQGAEQYF
abundance: NA; d_gene: TRBD1; len: 14; v_gene: TRBV6-5; j_gene: TRBJ2-1; CDR3nt: TGTGCCAGCAGTCCGGGACAGGAATACAATGATCAGTTCTTC; CDR3aa: CASSPGQEYNDQFF
abundance: once; d_gene: NA; len: 13; v_gene: TRBV5-1; j_gene: TRBJ2-1; CDR3nt: TGCGCCAGCAGCCCCATTGACAGCAATGAGCAGTTCTTC; CDR3aa: CASSPIDSNEQFF
abundance: NA; d_gene: NA; len: 15; v_gene: TRBV28; j_gene: TRBJ1-5; CDR3nt: TGTGCCAGCACTCTAGGGGGGAGGGCTCATCAGCCCCAGCATTTT; CDR3aa: CASTLGGRAHQPQHF
abundance: NA; d_gene: TRBD1; len: 17; v_gene: TRBV27; j_gene: TRBJ1-1; CDR3nt: TGTGCCAGCAGTCGCCACAGGGGCCCGTCCGAATGGGCTGAAGCTTTCTTT; CDR3aa: CASSRHRGPSEWAEAFF
abundance: NA; d_gene: TRBD2; len: 14; v_gene: TRBV5-4; j_gene: TRBJ2-3; CDR3nt: TGTGCCAGCAGCCCTTTAGCGGGAGCAGATACGCAGTATTTT; CDR3aa: CASSPLAGADTQYF
abundance: NA; d_gene: NA; len: 13; v_gene: TRBV19; j_gene: TRBJ1-5; CDR3nt: TGTGCCAGTAGTGCCAGTGCTGGACAGCCCCAGCATTTT; CDR3aa: CASSASAGQPQHF
abundance: few; d_gene: TRBD2; len: 14; v_gene: TRBV19; j_gene: TRBJ2-1; CDR3nt: TGTGCCAGTAGTCCCTTCCCCGGGACTACCCGCCCGTTCTTC; CDR3aa: CASSPFPGTTRPFF
abundance: NA; d_gene: NA; len: 14; v_gene: TRBV7-8; j_gene: TRBJ1-4; CDR3nt: TGTGCCAGCAGCTTACGGATGATTAATGAAAAACTGTTTTTT; CDR3aa: CASSLRMINEKLFF
abundance: NA; d_gene: NA; len: 13; v_gene: TRBV18; j_gene: TRBJ2-7; CDR3nt: TGTGCCAGCTCACCATCGAGCTCCTACGAGCAGTACTTC; CDR3aa: CASSPSSSYEQYF
abundance: NA; d_gene: NA; len: 14; v_gene: TRBV5-1; j_gene: TRBJ1-4; CDR3nt: TGCGCCAGCAGCTTGGTGGGGGGCAGTGAAAAACTGTTTTTT; CDR3aa: CASSLVGGSEKLFF
abundance: NA; d_gene: NA; len: 12; v_gene: TRBV6-5; j_gene: TRBJ2-3; CDR3nt: TGTGCCAGCAGACCGTCTAAGGGCAGGCAGTATTTT; CDR3aa: CASRPSKGRQYF
abundance: once; d_gene: NA; len: 12; v_gene: TRBV30; j_gene: TRBJ1-1; CDR3nt: TGTGCCTCTCAACCGGCTTACACTGAAGCTTTCTTT; CDR3aa: CASQPAYTEAFF
abundance: NA; d_gene: NA; len: 17; v_gene: TRBV25-1; j_gene: TRBJ1-5; CDR3nt: TGTGCCAGCAGTGAATCGACCTTTACGGATTCCAATCAGCCCCAGCATTTT; CDR3aa: CASSESTFTDSNQPQHF
abundance: NA; d_gene: TRBD2; len: 15; v_gene: TRBV19; j_gene: TRBJ2-7; CDR3nt: TGTGCCAGTAGAGAAGCGGGAGGGGGTCACTACGAGCAGTACTTC; CDR3aa: CASREAGGGHYEQYF
abundance: once; d_gene: NA; len: 14; v_gene: TRBV28; j_gene: TRBJ1-2; CDR3nt: TGTGCCAGCAGTTTATTCGCGGGACAAAGTGGCTACACCTTC; CDR3aa: CASSLFAGQSGYTF
abundance: NA; d_gene: TRBD2; len: 16; v_gene: TRBV11-2; j_gene: TRBJ2-3; CDR3nt: TGTGCCAGCAGCTTGGTCGCGGGACTAGCAGGGGATACGCAGTATTTT; CDR3aa: CASSLVAGLAGDTQYF
abundance: NA; d_gene: TRBD2; len: 15; v_gene: TRBV9; j_gene: TRBJ2-7; CDR3nt: TGTGCCAGCAGCCCTAGGACTAGCGGGAGTTACGAGCAGTACTTC; CDR3aa: CASSPRTSGSYEQYF
abundance: few; d_gene: TRBD2; len: 13; v_gene: TRBV27; j_gene: TRBJ2-1; CDR3nt: TGTGCCAGCAGTTTCCTAGCGGGACATGAGCAGTTCTTC; CDR3aa: CASSFLAGHEQFF
abundance: NA; d_gene: TRBD2; len: 16; v_gene: TRBV7-2; j_gene: TRBJ2-1; CDR3nt: TGTGCCAGCAGCTTAATAGCGGGTTTCTCCTACAATGAGCAGTTCTTC; CDR3aa: CASSLIAGFSYNEQFF